Listed here are 23 T cell receptor beta chains from one sample, sequenced in a study of blood T cell repertoires in COVID-19. TCRdb's copy holds only in-frame clones and misses some; the assay was immunoSEQ multiplex PCR. The data show some 170,000 clones, roughly four fifths seen once. Material: peripheral blood. The receptors were sampled from a woman aged 40 to 49 with COVID-19, enrolled during active disease.

The chain couples TRBV5-1 to TRBJ2-1; 8 bases match TRBD2. This CDR3 is 16 amino acids long. Losses at the gene ends were 0 bases for V and 9 bases for J; bases not matched to a gene: 11. Germline V lookup: CDR1 SGHRS, CDR2 YFSETQ. The CDR3 sequence: CASSLAQGSGGSEQFF. For the CDR3, the DNA is TGCGCCAGCAGCTTGGCCCAAGGATCGGGAGGGAGTGAGCAGTTCTTC.

This clone was picked up a small number of times. The chain couples TRBV7-9 to TRBJ1-2; 7 nucleotides match TRBD1. Germline loops: CDR1 SEHNR, CDR2 FQNEAQ (reference sequence). The CDR3 is 13 residues long. The V and J ends lost 3 bases and 5 bases, in that order; junction bases with no gene match: 3. The CDR3 spells CASSFGTDYGYTF. The CDR3 DNA sequence: TGTGCCAGCAGCTTTGGGACAGATTATGGCTACACCTTC.

This sequence joins TRBV6-4 and TRBJ1-1; 12 nucleotides line up with TRBD1. Trimming removed 4 bases from V and 6 bases from J; junction bases left unmatched: 6. Germline CDR1 is MRHNA and CDR2 is SNTAGT. This CDR3 region has 15 residues. CDR3 region: CASSVRGQGASEAFF. In DNA form, the CDR3 reads TGTGCCAGCAGTGTAAGGGGACAGGGGGCCTCTGAAGCTTTCTTT.

The chain has TRBV7-2 and TRBJ2-3; D is possibly TRBD2 (6 bases). Between the trimmed V and J ends, which lost 7 bases and 1 base, there was a span of 12 bases. There are 14 residues in the CDR3. The germline V gene encodes CDR1 SGHTA and CDR2 FQGNSA. Written as DNA, the CDR3 is TGTGCCAGCATCAGCGGGTTGGGCACAGATACGCAGTATTTT. This sequence encodes CASISGLGTDTQYF.

The V and J genes are TRBV15 and TRBJ2-3; 7 nucleotides line up with TRBD2. V lost 6 bases to trimming and J lost 0 bases; unmatched junction nucleotides: 6. The CDR3 spans 15 residues. Germline V gene data show CDR1 as LNHNV and CDR2 as YYDKDF (reference sequence). The CDR3 nucleotides read TGTGCCACCAGGGTAGCGGGCGGTAGCACAGATACGCAGTATTTT. Protein product: CATRVAGGSTDTQYF. Supplemented by reference TRBV15 and TRBJ2-3, the full variable domain reads DAMVIQNPRYQVTQFGKPVTLSCSQTLNHNVMYWYQQKSSQAPKLLFHYYDKDFNNEADTPDNFQSRRPNTSFCFLDIRSPGLGDTAMYLCATRVAGGSTDTQYFGPGTRLTVL.

This clone was recorded once. The gene calls are TRBV3-1 (or the pseudogene TRBV3-2) and TRBJ1-2; TRBD1 might be the D (5 bases). CDR1 and CDR2 from the germline V gene are LGHDT and YNNKEL (reference sequence). The ends were cut back, 0 bases at V and 4 bases at J, with 18 bases in the middle. The CDR3 is 17 amino acids. In nucleotides, the CDR3 is TGTGCCAGCAGCCAAGAATCGGGCGGCGGGGGAGCCTATGGCTACACCTTC. Its translation: CASSQESGGGGAYGYTF.

The chain has TRBV3-1 (or the pseudogene TRBV3-2) and TRBJ2-7; D is perhaps TRBD2 (6 bases). CDR1 and CDR2 from the germline V gene are LGHDT and YNNKEL (reference sequence). CDR3 length equals 15 residues. Trimming pared 4 bases from V and 6 bases from J, leaving 19 bases between. Written as DNA, the CDR3 is TGTGCCAGCAGCCCCCAAATCGGGAGAAGTCTCGAGCAGTACTTC. This translates into CASSPQIGRSLEQYF.

This clone came up once. The genes are TRBV27 and TRBJ2-2; D might be TRBD1 (6 bases). This CDR3 has 13 amino acids. Trimming took off 8 bases at V and 6 bases at J, with 13 bases between the two ends. CDR1 and CDR2 from the germline V gene are MNHEY and SMNVEV (reference sequence). The CDR3 region has the DNA TGTGCCAGCTCCCGACAGGCGGCCGGGGAGCTGTTTTTT. Protein product: CASSRQAAGELFF.

The gene calls are TRBV2 and TRBJ2-1, with D uncertain. Germline V gene sequence: CDR1 SNHLY, CDR2 FYNNEI. The CDR3 sequence is 15 residues long. V was pared by 7 bases and J by 2 bases, with 15 bases between. In nucleotides, the CDR3 is TGTGCCAGCACTTCAGATTCGGCGGCCTACAATGAGCAGTTCTTC. Its translation is CASTSDSAAYNEQFF.

This clone was seen once. The genes are TRBV6-5 and TRBJ2-7, with TRBD2 matching over 7 bases. CDR3 length equals 14 residues. The germline gives CDR1 MNHEY, CDR2 SVGAGI. Unmatched junction bases numbered 10, after V lost 11 bases and J lost 0 bases. The CDR3 region is CAVPIAGPSYEQYF. DNA of the CDR3: TGTGCCGTCCCCATAGCGGGTCCCTCCTACGAGCAGTACTTC.

The chain couples TRBV28 to TRBJ2-7; D remains ambiguous. Germline CDR1 reads MDHEN; CDR2 reads SYDVKM. V shed 7 bases and J shed 0 bases, with 7 bases lying between them. This CDR3 region has 12 residues. The CDR3 reads CASNGGSYEQYF. Here the CDR3 DNA reads TGTGCCAGCAACGGTGGCTCCTACGAGCAGTACTTC.

V gene TRBV5-5 combines with J gene TRBJ2-1, with TRBD2 as a possible D gene (6 bases). This CDR3 contains 14 residues. The ends were cut back, 3 bases at V and 6 bases at J, with 13 bases in the middle. In germline, CDR1 is SGHKS, CDR2 YYEKEE (reference sequence). DNA of the CDR3: TGTGCCAGCAGCTCAACGGGACTCGTCAATGAGCAGTTCTTC. Its translation is CASSSTGLVNEQFF. Drawing the rest from reference TRBV5-5 and TRBJ2-1, the complete variable domain is DAGVTQSPTHLIKTRGQQVTLRCSPISGHKSVSWYQQVLGQGPQFIFQYYEKEERGRGNFPDRFSARQFPNYSSELNVNALLLGDSALYLCASSSTGLVNEQFFGPGTRLTVL.

The V call is TRBV6-1, the J call TRBJ1-5; D is uncertain. Trimming pared 4 bases from V and 7 bases from J, leaving 20 bases between. The germline gives CDR1 MNHNS, CDR2 SASEGT. The CDR3 totals 16 residues. CDR3 coding DNA: TGTGCCAGCAGTGCCGCCTGGGTGGGCAGCAGACAGCCCCAGCATTTT. Translation: CASSAAWVGSRQPQHF.

This chain connects TRBV27 to TRBJ1-4; 8 nucleotides match TRBD1. J was trimmed by 7 bases and V by 5 bases; bases with no gene match: 6. The CDR3 is 14 residues long. Per the germline V gene, CDR1 is MNHEY and CDR2 is SMNVEV (reference sequence). The CDR3 spells CASSPRGRAEKLFF. The CDR3 DNA reads TGTGCCAGCAGTCCCAGGGGGCGGGCTGAAAAACTGTTTTTT.

CDR3 coding DNA: TGTGCCAGCAGCTTATCCGTGAACACTGAAGCTTTCTTT. Translating gives CASSLSVNTEAFF. The genes are TRBV7-6 and TRBJ1-1, with D uncertain. The CDR3 totals 13 residues. In germline, CDR1 is SGHVS, CDR2 FNYEAQ. The germline V and J ends were trimmed by 2 bases and 0 bases, with 4 bases remaining between them. The full variable domain, with the rest looked up from reference TRBV7-6 and TRBJ1-1, is GAGVSQSPRYKVTKRGQDVALRCDPISGHVSLYWYRQALGQGPEFLTYFNYEAQQDKSGLPNDRFSAERPEGSISTLTIQRTEQRDSAMYRCASSLSVNTEAFFGQGTRLTVV.

This sequence joins TRBV4-2 and TRBJ2-3; the D gene is possibly TRBD2 (6 bases). CDR3 length equals 16 residues. V was clipped by 6 bases and J by 5 bases, with 21 bases between them. Per germline, CDR1 LGHNA and CDR2 YNFKEQ. This CDR3 reads CASRPGSGGRGDTQYF. The CDR3 DNA follows: TGTGCCAGCAGACCGGGCTCGGGCGGGCGGGGAGATACGCAGTATTTT.

The chain links TRBV28 to TRBJ1-1; 7 positions match TRBD1. The CDR3 is 14 amino acids. Germline CDR1 MDHEN, CDR2 SYDVKM. V shed 2 bases, J shed 4 bases, and the junction held 4 bases outside the gene matches. Written as DNA, the CDR3 is TGTGCCAGCAGTTTAACAGGGGCGCGCACTGAAGCTTTCTTT. Translation gives CASSLTGARTEAFF.

The table lists this clone with a few counts. At the DNA level, this CDR3 is encoded by other sequences in the same sample as well. V usage is TRBV7-9 and J usage is TRBJ1-1, with a tentative D call TRBD1 (5 bases). Germline CDR1 is SEHNR and CDR2 is FQNEAQ (reference sequence). This CDR3 spans 10 amino acids. V was clipped by 6 bases and J by 8 bases, with 7 bases between them. CDR3 sequence (DNA): TGTGCCAGCAGTAGGACAGAAGCTTTCTTT. The encoded protein is CASSRTEAFF.

This chain's CDR3 is CASSPQGVGTEAFF. Here the CDR3 DNA reads TGTGCCAGTAGTCCTCAGGGCGTTGGCACTGAAGCTTTCTTT. The chain joins TRBV19 to TRBJ1-1, with D perhaps matching TRBD1 (5 bases). The CDR3 is made up of 14 amino acids. Germline lookup yields CDR1 LNHDA and CDR2 SQIVND (reference sequence). The germline V and J ends were trimmed by 5 bases and 4 bases, with 14 bases remaining between them.

Note on this clone: Distinct nucleotide sequences in the sample also encode this CDR3. The chain couples TRBV12-3 or TRBV12-4 to TRBJ2-1; a possible D gene is TRBD2 (5 bases). V was clipped by 5 bases and J by 10 bases, with 9 bases between them. This CDR3 is built from 11 residues. The CDR3 loop is CASSARREQFF. In DNA form, the CDR3 reads TGTGCCAGCAGTGCAAGGAGGGAGCAGTTCTTC.

The rearrangement links TRBV4-2 to TRBJ2-1; TRBD1 matches at 8 bases. The V and J ends lost 4 bases and 5 bases, in that order; junction bases with no gene match: 4. The germline V gene has CDR1 LGHNA and CDR2 YNFKEQ. The CDR3 consists of 14 residues. DNA for the CDR3: TGTGCCAGCAGCCCACAGGGGGTTGACAATGAGCAGTTCTTC. It specifies CASSPQGVDNEQFF.

The chain is built from TRBV27 and TRBJ2-7; no reliable D call. Germline V gene sequence: CDR1 MNHEY, CDR2 SMNVEV (reference sequence). The CDR3 contains 14 residues. Trimming stripped 1 base from V and 3 bases from J, with 10 bases between. Written as DNA, the CDR3 is TGTGCCAGCAGTTTATTCGCTAGTTTCTACGAGCAGTACTTC. It translates to CASSLFASFYEQYF.

The chain couples TRBV28 to TRBJ2-1; TRBD1 might be the D (6 bases). V was trimmed by 3 bases and J by 2 bases, leaving 11 bases between them. Germline CDR1 and CDR2: MDHEN and SYDVKM. The CDR3 sequence is 15 residues long. The CDR3 sequence is CASSFQGTPYNEQFF. CDR3 DNA: TGTGCCAGCAGTTTCCAGGGGACCCCCTACAATGAGCAGTTCTTC. Full variable domain (missing parts from reference TRBV28 and TRBJ2-1): DVKVTQSSRYLVKRTGEKVFLECVQDMDHENMFWYRQDPGLGLRLIYFSYDVKMKEKGDIPEGYSVSREKKERFSLILESASTNQTSMYLCASSFQGTPYNEQFFGPGTRLTVL.